This is a list of T cell receptor beta chains from one sample in a study of T cell responses to AZD1222 COVID-19 vaccine. The data were produced by immunoSEQ multiplex PCR, yet TCRdb's version contains in-frame clones alone and is incomplete. The sample consists of fewer than 120,000 clones, nearly 90% of them appearing once. Material: peripheral blood, obtained on day 0 of AZD1222 vaccination. The receptors originated from an adult in good health. CDR3s include the opening cysteine and the closing phenylalanine or tryptophan. A D gene is named only where the DNA matches it firmly. Some rows have no size entry. The others give once, few or many, or a class for an expanded clone.

CDR3aa: CASSLSGGDYEQYF
CDR3nt: TGCGCCAGCAGTCTTAGCGGGGGAGATTACGAGCAGTACTTC
j_gene: TRBJ2-7
abundance: once
v_gene: TRBV5-1
d_gene: TRBD2

CDR3aa: CASTISGGNTIYF
CDR3nt: TGTGCCAGCACCATTAGTGGAGGAAACACCATATATTTT
j_gene: TRBJ1-3
abundance: .
v_gene: TRBV6-5
d_gene: .

CDR3aa: CASRGRTSNQPQHF
CDR3nt: TGTGCCAGCCGGGGCAGGACTAGCAATCAGCCCCAGCATTTT
j_gene: TRBJ1-5
abundance: .
v_gene: TRBV2
d_gene: .

CDR3aa: CASRADREGGDEQFF
CDR3nt: TGTGCCAGCAGGGCGGACAGGGAAGGAGGCGATGAGCAGTTCTTC
j_gene: TRBJ2-1
abundance: .
v_gene: TRBV7-2
d_gene: TRBD1

CDR3aa: CASSVGNRNTEAFF
CDR3nt: TGTGCCAGCAGCGTAGGTAACAGGAACACTGAAGCTTTCTTT
j_gene: TRBJ1-1
abundance: .
v_gene: TRBV9
d_gene: .

CDR3aa: CASTGTTDTQYF
CDR3nt: TGTGCCAGCACGGGCACCACAGATACGCAGTATTTT
j_gene: TRBJ2-3
abundance: .
v_gene: TRBV12-3/TRBV12-4
d_gene: .

CDR3aa: CASSILAGDTNTGELFF
CDR3nt: TGTGCCAGTAGTATACTAGCGGGGGACACGAACACCGGGGAGCTGTTTTTT
j_gene: TRBJ2-2
abundance: .
v_gene: TRBV19
d_gene: TRBD2

CDR3aa: CASSPRTGVYEQYF
CDR3nt: TGTGCCAGCAGCCCTAGGACAGGAGTCTACGAGCAGTACTTC
j_gene: TRBJ2-7
abundance: .
v_gene: TRBV7-2
d_gene: TRBD1

CDR3aa: CASSVAVSNSPLHF
CDR3nt: TGTGCCAGCAGCGTAGCAGTTAGCAATTCACCCCTCCACTTT
j_gene: TRBJ1-6
abundance: .
v_gene: TRBV9
d_gene: .

CDR3aa: CASSFTSGGRLDTQYF
CDR3nt: TGTGCCAGCAGTTTTACTAGCGGGGGTCGCTTGGATACGCAGTATTTT
j_gene: TRBJ2-3
abundance: .
v_gene: TRBV7-2
d_gene: TRBD2

CDR3aa: CASSLGGTWANYGYTF
CDR3nt: TGTGCCAGCAGCCTAGGCGGGACATGGGCTAACTATGGCTACACCTTC
j_gene: TRBJ1-2
abundance: .
v_gene: TRBV3-1/TRBV3-2
d_gene: .

CDR3aa: CASSSGSVASYEQYF
CDR3nt: TGTGCCAGTAGTTCAGGCTCGGTGGCGTCCTACGAGCAGTACTTC
j_gene: TRBJ2-7
abundance: .
v_gene: TRBV19
d_gene: .

CDR3aa: CASSRQDRGRQETQYF
CDR3nt: TGTGCCAGCAGCCGGCAGGACAGGGGGCGGCAAGAGACCCAGTACTTC
j_gene: TRBJ2-5
abundance: .
v_gene: TRBV7-3
d_gene: TRBD1

CDR3aa: CATSRDSPGQPNIQYF
CDR3nt: TGTGCCACCAGCAGAGATAGCCCGGGACAGCCAAACATTCAGTACTTC
j_gene: TRBJ2-4
abundance: .
v_gene: TRBV15
d_gene: TRBD1

CDR3aa: CASSLLAKNIQYF
CDR3nt: TGTGCCAGCAGCTTACTAGCCAAAAACATTCAGTACTTC
j_gene: TRBJ2-4
abundance: few
v_gene: TRBV7-2
d_gene: .

CDR3aa: CASRDRAIETQYF
CDR3nt: TGTGCCAGCAGGGACAGGGCGATAGAGACCCAGTACTTC
j_gene: TRBJ2-5
abundance: .
v_gene: TRBV6-5
d_gene: TRBD1

CDR3aa: CASSLTPSGYNEQFF
CDR3nt: TGTGCCAGCAGCTTAACTCCTAGCGGGTACAATGAGCAGTTCTTC
j_gene: TRBJ2-1
abundance: .
v_gene: TRBV7-3
d_gene: TRBD2

CDR3aa: CASSPPDRVSTEAFF
CDR3nt: TGTGCCAGCAGTCCCCCGGACAGGGTGAGCACTGAAGCTTTCTTT
j_gene: TRBJ1-1
abundance: .
v_gene: TRBV28
d_gene: TRBD1

CDR3aa: CASSLSGFEQYF
CDR3nt: TGCGCCAGCAGCTTGTCGGGGTTCGAGCAGTACTTC
j_gene: TRBJ2-7
abundance: .
v_gene: TRBV5-1
d_gene: .

CDR3aa: CASSYEVGSGYTF
CDR3nt: TGTGCCAGCAGTTACGAGGTTGGGTCCGGCTACACCTTC
j_gene: TRBJ1-2
abundance: .
v_gene: TRBV6-5
d_gene: .

CDR3aa: CASSQDGGVLTEAFF
CDR3nt: TGTGCCAGCAGCCAAGATGGAGGGGTACTGACTGAAGCTTTCTTT
j_gene: TRBJ1-1
abundance: .
v_gene: TRBV4-2
d_gene: .

CDR3aa: CASSETNFNTEAFF
CDR3nt: TGTGCCAGCAGCGAAACCAACTTCAACACTGAAGCTTTCTTT
j_gene: TRBJ1-1
abundance: .
v_gene: TRBV6-6
d_gene: .

CDR3aa: CASSFGIPNTEAFF
CDR3nt: TGTGCCAGCAGCTTCGGGATCCCGAACACTGAAGCTTTCTTT
j_gene: TRBJ1-1
abundance: .
v_gene: TRBV5-6
d_gene: .

CDR3aa: CATSRDRGRETQYF
CDR3nt: TGTGCCACCAGCAGGGACAGGGGGCGGGAGACCCAGTACTTC
j_gene: TRBJ2-5
abundance: .
v_gene: TRBV15
d_gene: TRBD1

CDR3aa: CAWSKGAGNEKLFF
CDR3nt: TGTGCCTGGAGTAAGGGGGCGGGTAATGAAAAACTGTTTTTT
j_gene: TRBJ1-4
abundance: .
v_gene: TRBV30
d_gene: TRBD1

CDR3aa: CASSLRQGGGYTF
CDR3nt: TGTGCCAGCAGCCTTCGACAGGGCGGTGGCTACACCTTC
j_gene: TRBJ1-2
abundance: few
v_gene: TRBV3-1/TRBV3-2
d_gene: TRBD1

CDR3aa: CASSLAQTGGYGYTF
CDR3nt: TGTGCCAGCAGCTTGGCCCAGACAGGGGGCTATGGCTACACCTTC
j_gene: TRBJ1-2
abundance: .
v_gene: TRBV7-9
d_gene: TRBD1

CDR3aa: CASSGARSNTGELFF
CDR3nt: TGTGCCAGCAGTGGGGCGCGTTCGAACACCGGGGAGCTGTTTTTT
j_gene: TRBJ2-2
abundance: .
v_gene: TRBV2
d_gene: .

CDR3aa: CASSFTGATDTQYF
CDR3nt: TGTGCCAGCAGCTTCACTGGGGCCACAGATACGCAGTATTTT
j_gene: TRBJ2-3
abundance: .
v_gene: TRBV5-6
d_gene: .

CDR3aa: CASIRGGSGNTIYF
CDR3nt: TGTGCCAGCATAAGGGGGGGCTCTGGAAACACCATATATTTT
j_gene: TRBJ1-3
abundance: once
v_gene: TRBV28
d_gene: .

CDR3aa: CASSFLGGTGGTGELFF
CDR3nt: TGTGCCAGCAGTTTCCTGGGAGGGACAGGGGGCACCGGGGAGCTGTTTTTT
j_gene: TRBJ2-2
abundance: .
v_gene: TRBV2
d_gene: TRBD1

CDR3aa: CASSPRNRGNTEAFF
CDR3nt: TGTGCCAGCAGTCCCAGAAATAGGGGGAACACTGAAGCTTTCTTT
j_gene: TRBJ1-1
abundance: .
v_gene: TRBV3-1/TRBV3-2
d_gene: .

CDR3aa: CASSHFSVPPRSPPNTEAFF
CDR3nt: TGTGCCAGCTCCCACTTCTCCGTCCCCCCCCGGTCCCCCCCAAACACTGAAGCTTTCTTT
j_gene: TRBJ1-1
abundance: .
v_gene: TRBV7-3
d_gene: .

CDR3aa: CASSAAGTTNSPLHF
CDR3nt: TGTGCCAGCAGCGCCGCCGGGACAACGAATTCACCCCTCCACTTT
j_gene: TRBJ1-6
abundance: .
v_gene: TRBV9
d_gene: .

CDR3aa: CASSQDYGTGVMVRLFF
CDR3nt: TGTGCCAGCAGCCAAGACTACGGGACGGGGGTTATGGTTAGGCTGTTTTTT
j_gene: TRBJ1-4
abundance: .
v_gene: TRBV4-2
d_gene: .

CDR3aa: CASSSLKGVRTEAFF
CDR3nt: TGTGCCAGCAGTTCTTTGAAGGGGGTGCGGACTGAAGCTTTCTTT
j_gene: TRBJ1-1
abundance: .
v_gene: TRBV28
d_gene: .

CDR3aa: CASSFGLAGGQYEQYF
CDR3nt: TGTGCCAGCAGTTTTGGACTAGCGGGAGGACAATACGAGCAGTACTTC
j_gene: TRBJ2-7
abundance: .
v_gene: TRBV28
d_gene: TRBD2

CDR3aa: CASSFGTPSTDTQYF
CDR3nt: TGTGCCAGCAGTTTTGGGACACCTTCCACAGATACGCAGTATTTT
j_gene: TRBJ2-3
abundance: .
v_gene: TRBV27
d_gene: .

CDR3aa: CASSQSYARDNTEAFF
CDR3nt: TGTGCCAGCAGCCAATCCTACGCCCGGGATAACACTGAAGCTTTCTTT
j_gene: TRBJ1-1
abundance: once
v_gene: TRBV3-1/TRBV3-2
d_gene: .

CDR3aa: CASSPRNEQFF
CDR3nt: TGTGCCAGCAGTCCTAGGAATGAGCAGTTCTTC
j_gene: TRBJ2-1
abundance: .
v_gene: TRBV28
d_gene: .

CDR3aa: CASSSWGSYNEQFF
CDR3nt: TGTGCCAGCAGTTCCTGGGGCTCCTACAATGAGCAGTTCTTC
j_gene: TRBJ2-1
abundance: .
v_gene: TRBV6-2/TRBV6-3
d_gene: .

CDR3aa: CASGGAGTGLNYGYTF
CDR3nt: TGTGCCAGTGGTGGCGCGGGGACAGGGCTTAACTATGGCTACACCTTC
j_gene: TRBJ1-2
abundance: .
v_gene: TRBV19
d_gene: TRBD1

CDR3aa: CARRRAGGETQYF
CDR3nt: TGTGCCAGACGGAGGGCCGGGGGAGAGACCCAGTACTTC
j_gene: TRBJ2-5
abundance: .
v_gene: TRBV25-1
d_gene: .

CDR3aa: CSVDPTGSGNTIYF
CDR3nt: TGCAGCGTCGACCCGACAGGCTCTGGAAACACCATATATTTT
j_gene: TRBJ1-3
abundance: .
v_gene: TRBV29-1
d_gene: .

CDR3aa: CASSRGSSTEAFF
CDR3nt: TGCGCCAGCAGCCGCGGATCGAGCACTGAAGCTTTCTTT
j_gene: TRBJ1-1
abundance: few
v_gene: TRBV4-1
d_gene: .

CDR3aa: CASSLGQVNTEAFF
CDR3nt: TGTGCCAGCAGCTTGGGGCAGGTGAACACTGAAGCTTTCTTT
j_gene: TRBJ1-1
abundance: .
v_gene: TRBV5-4
d_gene: .

CDR3aa: CASSPGGGRYEQYF
CDR3nt: TGTGCCAGCTCACCAGGGGGCGGACGCTACGAGCAGTACTTC
j_gene: TRBJ2-7
abundance: .
v_gene: TRBV18
d_gene: .

CDR3aa: CASRGSNIQYF
CDR3nt: TGTGCCAGCAGAGGGTCTAACATTCAGTACTTC
j_gene: TRBJ2-4
abundance: .
v_gene: TRBV2
d_gene: .

CDR3aa: CASSQDIQGGYTF
CDR3nt: TGCGCCAGCAGCCAAGATATCCAGGGTGGCTACACCTTC
j_gene: TRBJ1-2
abundance: few
v_gene: TRBV4-3
d_gene: .

CDR3aa: CASRTGQETYGYTF
CDR3nt: TGTGCCAGCAGGACGGGACAGGAAACCTATGGCTACACCTTC
j_gene: TRBJ1-2
abundance: once
v_gene: TRBV2
d_gene: TRBD1

CDR3aa: CASSSDRGGNTIYF
CDR3nt: TGTGCCAGCTCATCCGACAGGGGAGGAAACACCATATATTTT
j_gene: TRBJ1-3
abundance: few
v_gene: TRBV18
d_gene: TRBD1